This T cell receptor (beta chain) was profiled in a study of CXCR3-negative and CXCR3-positive naive CD8 T cells. Investigators sorted each CD8+ T cell subset in triplicate, taking some 300,000 cells each time. Concerning this clonotype: Its antigen is unidentified.

UMI-labeled 5' RACE yielded the TRB cDNA libraries. From its re-call of the 5' RACE reads, TCRdb lists each CDR3 protein once, without DNA. This table lists approximately 39,000 distinct CDR3 sequences. The CDR3 contains 17 residues. CDR1 and CDR2 (germline): SNHLY, FYNNEI. General study findings and limits: In cryopreserved cells, CXCR3 expression partially decreased, and fresh PBMCs were used in most assays.

This receptor was obtained from a human donor in good health. Some clones in this sample may be carry-over from other donors' samples. The chain carries TRBV2 and TRBJ2-7; without DNA, the TCRdb call of TRBD1 cannot be checked. The sequenced sample was memory CD8+ T cells from blood. CDR3 region: CASSASPDGQGLGEQYF.